Included here is one TCR beta chain sequence, with context. Produced via immunoSEQ multiplex PCR; TCRdb's table is partial and in-frame only. This table has approximately 68,000 clones, about nine tenths appearing once. Germline V gene sequence: CDR1 GTSNPN, CDR2 SVGIG (reference sequence). The germline V and J ends were trimmed by 2 bases and 7 bases, with 14 bases remaining between them. The CDR3 is 13 residues long. The data are from a study of T cell changes during pregnancy in multiple sclerosis. The source of this sequence is a female donor in good health, enrolled as a control in a pregnancy study. The input for sequencing was peripheral blood, taken in the third trimester of pregnancy. The chain joins TRBV30 to TRBJ1-2; the D is unclear. The CDR3 sequence: CAWSLAGVGGYTF. In DNA form, the CDR3 reads TGTGCCTGGAGTTTGGCGGGTGTCGGTGGCTACACCTTC.